The present TCR beta chain was sequenced within a study of blood T cell repertoires in COVID-19. The data were produced by immunoSEQ multiplex PCR, yet TCRdb's version contains in-frame clones alone and is incomplete. This table holds roughly 380,000 clones, around nine tenths found once. The TCR sequence derives from a woman between 40 and 50 years old with COVID-19, enrolled during active disease. Source material: peripheral blood.

In nucleotides, the CDR3 is TGTGCCAGCAGTTCGGGACAGGGTTTCAATGAGCAGTTCTTC. It translates to CASSSGQGFNEQFF. The chain joins TRBV27 to TRBJ2-1; TRBD1 matches 9 bases. V was clipped by 4 bases and J by 6 bases; unmatched bases: 4. The CDR3 totals 14 residues. The germline V gene has CDR1 MNHEY and CDR2 SMNVEV (reference sequence).